The 2 T cell receptor beta chains reported below all come from one sample, sequenced in a study of cytomegalovirus exposure and HLA in healthy donors. PCR amplification relied on 60 Vbeta primers (plus 13 Jbeta primers). This table comes from immunoSEQ multiplex PCR, and its TCRdb copy is limited to in-frame clones, with some not included. In the table there are 200,000 to 250,000 clones, more than 70% of which are singletons. Sequencing input: PBMCs. The receptors originated from a human donor in good health.

The rearrangement joins TRBV18 to TRBJ2-1; maybe TRBD2 (6 bases). The CDR3 covers 16 residues. Trimming took off 3 bases at V and 0 bases at J, with 12 bases between the two ends. The germline CDR1 and CDR2 sequences are KGHSH and LQKENI. CDR3 bases: TGTGCCAGCTCACCGGTGGCGGGAAGCTCCTACAATGAGCAGTTCTTC. This encodes CASSPVAGSSYNEQFF.

The chain combines TRBV19 with TRBJ1-1; D is perhaps TRBD1 (5 bases). Between the trimmed V and J ends, which lost 6 bases and 3 bases, there was a span of 14 bases. The CDR3 length is 14 residues. CDR1 is LNHDA, CDR2 SQIVND, per germline (reference sequence). The CDR3 here is CASSPGSRHTEAFF. As DNA, the CDR3 is TGTGCCAGTAGCCCAGGGTCTCGGCACACTGAAGCTTTCTTT.